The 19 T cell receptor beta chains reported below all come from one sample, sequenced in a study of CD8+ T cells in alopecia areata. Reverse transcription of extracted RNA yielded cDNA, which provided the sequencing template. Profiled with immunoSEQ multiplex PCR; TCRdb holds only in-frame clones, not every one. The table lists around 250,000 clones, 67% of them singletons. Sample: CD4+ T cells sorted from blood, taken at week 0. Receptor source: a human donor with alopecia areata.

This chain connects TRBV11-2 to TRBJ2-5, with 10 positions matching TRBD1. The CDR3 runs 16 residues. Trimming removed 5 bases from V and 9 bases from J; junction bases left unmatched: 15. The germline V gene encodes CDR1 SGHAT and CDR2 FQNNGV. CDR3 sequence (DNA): TGTGCCAGCAGCCCTTGGACAGGGGGGAGATACGCGGCCCAGTACTTC. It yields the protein CASSPWTGGRYAAQYF. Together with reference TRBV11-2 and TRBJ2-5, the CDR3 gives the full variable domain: EAGVAQSPRYKIIEKRQSVAFWCNPISGHATLYWYQQILGQGPKLLIQFQNNGVVDDSQLPKDRFSAERLKGVDSTLKIQPAKLEDSAVYLCASSPWTGGRYAAQYFGPGTRLLVL.

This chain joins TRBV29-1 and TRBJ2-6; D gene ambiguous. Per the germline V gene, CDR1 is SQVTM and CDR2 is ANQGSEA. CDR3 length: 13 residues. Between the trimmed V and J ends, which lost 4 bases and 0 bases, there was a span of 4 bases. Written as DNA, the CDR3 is TGCAGCGTTGCGAGCTCTGGGGCCAACGTCCTGACTTTC. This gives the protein CSVASSGANVLTF.

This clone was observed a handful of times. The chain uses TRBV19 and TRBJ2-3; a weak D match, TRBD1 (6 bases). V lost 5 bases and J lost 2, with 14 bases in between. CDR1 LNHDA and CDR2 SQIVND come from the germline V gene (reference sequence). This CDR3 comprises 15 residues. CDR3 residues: CASSDTTGPTDTQYF. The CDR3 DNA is TGTGCCAGTAGTGACACGACAGGCCCCACAGATACGCAGTATTTT.

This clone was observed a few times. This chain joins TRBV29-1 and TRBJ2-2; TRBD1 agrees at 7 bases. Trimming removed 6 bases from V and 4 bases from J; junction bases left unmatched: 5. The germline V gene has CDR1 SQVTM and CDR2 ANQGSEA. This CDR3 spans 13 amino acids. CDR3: CSVVQGSTGELFF. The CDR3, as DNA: TGCAGCGTCGTACAGGGGTCCACCGGGGAGCTGTTTTTT.

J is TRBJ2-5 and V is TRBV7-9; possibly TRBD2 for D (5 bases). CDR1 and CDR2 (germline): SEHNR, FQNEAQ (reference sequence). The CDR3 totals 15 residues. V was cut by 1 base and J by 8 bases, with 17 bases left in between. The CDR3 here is CASSLGLQIGETQYF. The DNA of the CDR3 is TGTGCCAGCAGCTTAGGACTACAAATCGGAGAAACCCAGTACTTC.

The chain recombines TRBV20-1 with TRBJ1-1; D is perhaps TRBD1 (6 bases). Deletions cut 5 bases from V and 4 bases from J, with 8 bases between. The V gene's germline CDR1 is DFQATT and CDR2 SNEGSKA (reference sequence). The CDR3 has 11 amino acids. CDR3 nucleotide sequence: TGCAGTGCTCCACAGGGCACTGAAGCTTTCTTT. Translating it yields CSAPQGTEAFF.

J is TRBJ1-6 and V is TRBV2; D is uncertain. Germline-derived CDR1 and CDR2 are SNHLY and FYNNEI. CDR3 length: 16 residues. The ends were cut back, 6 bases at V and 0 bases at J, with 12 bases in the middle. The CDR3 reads CASSKKPVSYNSPLHF. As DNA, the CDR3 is TGTGCCAGCAGCAAAAAACCAGTCTCCTATAATTCACCCCTCCACTTT.

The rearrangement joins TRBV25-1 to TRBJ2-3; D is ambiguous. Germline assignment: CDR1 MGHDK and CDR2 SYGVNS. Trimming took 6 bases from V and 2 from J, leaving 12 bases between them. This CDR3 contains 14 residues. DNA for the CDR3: TGTGCCAGCAGCCCAATGAGGCCCACAGATACGCAGTATTTT. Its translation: CASSPMRPTDTQYF.

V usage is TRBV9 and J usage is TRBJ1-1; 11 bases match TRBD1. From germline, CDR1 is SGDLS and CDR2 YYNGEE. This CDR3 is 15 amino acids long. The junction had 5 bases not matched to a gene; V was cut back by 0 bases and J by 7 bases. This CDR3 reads CASSVGPGTGGEAFF. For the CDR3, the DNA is TGTGCCAGCAGCGTAGGCCCGGGGACAGGGGGTGAAGCTTTCTTT.

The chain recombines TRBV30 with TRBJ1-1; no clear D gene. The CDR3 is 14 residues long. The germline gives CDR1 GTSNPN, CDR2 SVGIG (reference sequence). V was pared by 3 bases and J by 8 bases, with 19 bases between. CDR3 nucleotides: TGTGCCTGGAGGAGGTTCACATTTTCCTCCGAAGCTTTCTTT. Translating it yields CAWRRFTFSSEAFF.

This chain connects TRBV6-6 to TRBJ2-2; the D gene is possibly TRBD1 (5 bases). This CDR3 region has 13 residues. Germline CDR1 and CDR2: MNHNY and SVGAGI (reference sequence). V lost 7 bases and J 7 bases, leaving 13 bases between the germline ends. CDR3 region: CASTRQGIGELFF. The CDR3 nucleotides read TGTGCCAGCACCCGTCAGGGAATCGGGGAGCTGTTTTTT.

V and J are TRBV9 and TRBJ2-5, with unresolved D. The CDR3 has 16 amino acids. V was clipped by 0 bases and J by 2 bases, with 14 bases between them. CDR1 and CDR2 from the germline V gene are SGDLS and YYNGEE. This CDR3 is CASSVALDVGQETQYF. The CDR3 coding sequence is TGTGCCAGCAGCGTAGCCTTGGACGTGGGTCAAGAGACCCAGTACTTC.

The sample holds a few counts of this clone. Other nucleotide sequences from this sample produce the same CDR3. CDR3 bases: TGTGCCAGCAGCCTGGACTGGGAGCAGTACTTC. Residues: CASSLDWEQYF. This sequence joins TRBV7-9 and TRBJ2-7, with TRBD2 as a possible D gene (5 bases). Trimming removed 5 bases from V and 7 bases from J, with 9 bases in between. The CDR3 runs 11 residues. Looked up from germline, CDR1 is SEHNR and CDR2 is FQNEAQ (reference sequence). Drawing the rest from reference TRBV7-9 and TRBJ2-7, the complete variable domain is DTGVSQNPRHKITKRGQNVTFRCDPISEHNRLYWYRQTLGQGPEFLTYFQNEAQLEKSRLLSDRFSAERPKGSFSTLEIQRTEQGDSAMYLCASSLDWEQYFGPGTRLTVT.

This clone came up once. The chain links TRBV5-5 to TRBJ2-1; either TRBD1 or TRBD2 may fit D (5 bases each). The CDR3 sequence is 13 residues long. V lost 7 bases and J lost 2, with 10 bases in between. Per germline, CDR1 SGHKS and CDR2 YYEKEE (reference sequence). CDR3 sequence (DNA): TGTGCCAGCGGGGACGGACCCTACAATGAGCAGTTCTTC. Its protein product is CASGDGPYNEQFF.

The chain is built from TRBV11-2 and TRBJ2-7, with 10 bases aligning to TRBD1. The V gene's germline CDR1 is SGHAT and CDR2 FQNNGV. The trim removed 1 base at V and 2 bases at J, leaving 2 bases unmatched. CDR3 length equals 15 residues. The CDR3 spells CASSLGGTGAYEQYF. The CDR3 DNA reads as TGTGCCAGCAGCTTAGGGGGGACAGGGGCCTACGAGCAGTACTTC.

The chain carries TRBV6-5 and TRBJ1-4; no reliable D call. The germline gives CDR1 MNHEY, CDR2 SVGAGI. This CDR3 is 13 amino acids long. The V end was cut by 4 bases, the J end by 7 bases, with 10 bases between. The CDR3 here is CASSSFSAEKLFF. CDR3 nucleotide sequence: TGTGCCAGCAGTTCCTTTTCAGCTGAAAAACTGTTTTTT.

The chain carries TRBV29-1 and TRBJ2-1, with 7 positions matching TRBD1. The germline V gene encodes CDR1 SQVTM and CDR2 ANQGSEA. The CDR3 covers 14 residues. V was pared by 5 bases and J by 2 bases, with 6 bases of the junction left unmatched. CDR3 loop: CSVTTGQAYNEQFF. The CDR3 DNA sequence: TGCAGCGTTACGACAGGGCAGGCCTACAATGAGCAGTTCTTC.

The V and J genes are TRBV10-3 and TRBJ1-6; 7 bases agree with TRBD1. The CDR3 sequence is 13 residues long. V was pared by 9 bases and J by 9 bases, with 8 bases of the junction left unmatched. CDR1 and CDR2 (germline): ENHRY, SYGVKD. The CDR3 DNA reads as TGTGCCATTCACGACAGGGATGGTTCACCCCTCCACTTT. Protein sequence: CAIHDRDGSPLHF.

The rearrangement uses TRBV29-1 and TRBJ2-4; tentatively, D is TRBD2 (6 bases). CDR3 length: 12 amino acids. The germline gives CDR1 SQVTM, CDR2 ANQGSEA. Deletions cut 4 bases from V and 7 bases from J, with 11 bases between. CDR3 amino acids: CSVVEGWNIQYF. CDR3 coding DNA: TGCAGCGTTGTGGAGGGGTGGAACATTCAGTACTTC.